This T cell receptor (beta chain) was observed in a study of shared T cell receptors in the human thymus. This CDR3 contains 14 residues. CDR1 is MGHDK and CDR2 is SYGVNS in the germline V gene. Trimming at V came to 6 bases and at J to 6 bases, leaving 10 bases not matched to a gene. The data were produced by immunoSEQ multiplex PCR, yet TCRdb's version contains in-frame clones alone and is incomplete. This sample has about 660,000 clones, with over 75% found just once. The same specimen was also included in a second study, on human thymus T cells. Per that study: Usage of V and J genes appeared biased in thymic and blood repertoires. In unrelated individuals, thymic repertoires overlapped highly, according to related research.

Sequencing was performed on thymocytes. This TCR derives from a boy younger than two with a congenital heart defect. The V and J genes are TRBV25-1 and TRBJ2-7; 8 positions agree with TRBD2. CDR3 sequence reads: CASSGREGRCEQYF. The CDR3 coding sequence is TGTGCCAGCAGCGGACGGGAGGGCCGGTGCGAGCAGTACTTC.